Shown below are 12 T cell receptor beta chains from a single sample sequenced in a study of cytomegalovirus exposure and HLA in healthy donors. PCR used 60 Vbeta primers and 13 Jbeta primers. Clones were sequenced by immunoSEQ multiplex PCR, and TCRdb holds only the in-frame ones, with some missing. The sample carries under 130,000 clones, around 74% recorded once. The specimen sequenced was PBMCs. Source of these receptors: a middle-aged woman in good health and CMV-seropositive.

J is TRBJ1-2 and V is TRBV28; D is possibly TRBD1 (6 bases). Trimming removed 3 bases from V and 8 bases from J, with 19 bases in between. The CDR3 contains 15 residues. Germline V gives CDR1 MDHEN, CDR2 SYDVKM. This CDR3 reads CASSFGGPRSGGYTF. In DNA, the CDR3 is TGTGCCAGCAGTTTCGGGGGGCCAAGGTCGGGCGGCTACACCTTC.

This rearrangement joins TRBV4-1 to TRBJ2-5; 8 bases match TRBD2. J lost 5 bases, V lost 0 bases, and 11 bases had no gene match. CDR3 length: 17 amino acids. The germline V gene has CDR1 MGHRA and CDR2 YSYEKL. The CDR3 spells CASSQDLIGGGGETQYF. CDR3 nucleotide sequence: TGCGCCAGCAGCCAAGATCTTATCGGGGGGGGCGGGGAGACCCAGTACTTC.

The chain recombines TRBV19 with TRBJ1-2; unclear D gene. Trimming took 6 bases from V and 4 from J, leaving 3 bases between them. Germline V CDR1 and CDR2: LNHDA, SQIVND (reference sequence). The CDR3 totals 10 residues. The CDR3 coding sequence is TGTGCCAGTAGCTTCTATGGCTACACCTTC. This encodes CASSFYGYTF.

As concerns this clone: One end of the junction varies from germline; a read error may be responsible. Other DNA sequences from this sample encode an identical CDR3 as well. This rearrangement joins TRBV5-4 to TRBJ2-7; D might be TRBD1 (6 bases). There are 14 residues in the CDR3. Germline V gene lookup returns CDR1 SGHNT and CDR2 YYREEE (reference sequence). CDR3 region: CASSTRDNSYEQYF. The CDR3, as DNA: TGCGCCAGCAGCACCCGGGACAACTCCTACGAGCAGTACTTC.

The count of this clone is one. V usage is TRBV11-3 and J usage is TRBJ2-5, with D perhaps TRBD2 (6 bases). The length of the CDR3 is 17 residues. Trimming stripped 1 base from V and 5 bases from J, with 20 bases between. Per the germline V gene, CDR1 is SGHNT and CDR2 is YENEEA. The CDR3 region is CASSLGLGGESAETQYF. The CDR3, as DNA: TGTGCCAGCAGCTTAGGCCTGGGGGGAGAGAGTGCCGAGACCCAGTACTTC. Together with reference TRBV11-3 and TRBJ2-5, the CDR3 gives the full variable domain: EAGVVQSPRYKIIEKKQPVAFWCNPISGHNTLYWYLQNLGQGPELLIRYENEEAVDDSQLPKDRFSAERLKGVDSTLKIQPAELGDSAVYLCASSLGLGGESAETQYFGPGTRLLVL.

V gene TRBV7-3 combines with J gene TRBJ2-2, with D perhaps matching TRBD1 (5 bases). In germline, CDR1 is SGHTA, CDR2 FQGTGA. V lost 4 bases to trimming and J lost 1 base, with 13 bases between them. This CDR3 comprises 16 residues. The chain's CDR3 is CASSSHPTENTGELFF. For the CDR3, the DNA is TGTGCCAGCAGCTCCCATCCGACAGAGAACACCGGGGAGCTGTTTTTT.

The rearrangement uses TRBV4-1 and TRBJ2-7, with D possibly matching TRBD1 (6 bases). Germline CDR1 reads MGHRA; CDR2 reads YSYEKL. The CDR3 is made up of 15 amino acids. Trimming removed 0 bases at V and 4 bases at J, with 13 bases between. Written as DNA, the CDR3 is TGCGCCAGCAGCCAAGAGGGTCACCAGGGGTACGAGCAGTACTTC. As protein: CASSQEGHQGYEQYF.

The chain links TRBV29-1 to TRBJ2-5; perhaps TRBD1 as D (6 bases). CDR1 is SQVTM and CDR2 is ANQGSEA in the germline V gene. The CDR3 runs to 15 residues. The V end was cut by 4 bases, the J end by 1 base, with 16 bases between. CDR3 amino acids: CSVALYDRIQETQYF. CDR3 bases: TGCAGCGTTGCTCTATATGACAGGATCCAAGAGACCCAGTACTTC.

The V and J genes are TRBV2 and TRBJ2-3; TRBD1 is a possible D gene (5 bases). Between the trimmed V and J ends, which lost 8 bases and 0 bases, there was a span of 9 bases. Germline lookup yields CDR1 SNHLY and CDR2 FYNNEI. This CDR3 is built from 13 residues. DNA of the CDR3: TGTGCCAGCGCCGGACAAAGCACAGATACGCAGTATTTT. This encodes CASAGQSTDTQYF.

The rearrangement links TRBV18 to TRBJ1-1, with 8 nucleotides matching TRBD1. V lost 2 bases to trimming and J lost 5 bases; unmatched junction nucleotides: 10. Germline-derived CDR1 and CDR2 are KGHSH and LQKENI. There are 16 residues in the CDR3. CDR3 loop: CASSPYDRGGKTEAFF. CDR3 nucleotides: TGTGCCAGCTCACCATATGACAGGGGAGGAAAGACTGAAGCTTTCTTT. Full variable domain (outside the CDR3, taken from reference TRBV18 and TRBJ1-1): NAGVMQNPRHLVRRRGQEARLRCSPMKGHSHVYWYRQLPEEGLKFMVYLQKENIIDESGMPKERFSAEFPKEGPSILRIQQVVRGDSAAYFCASSPYDRGGKTEAFFGQGTRLTVV.

The rearrangement links TRBV18 to TRBJ2-5, with 9 nucleotides matching TRBD1. The CDR3 extends over 15 amino acids. Germline CDR1 is KGHSH and CDR2 is LQKENI. V was pared by 1 base and J by 4 bases, with 4 bases of the junction left unmatched. This chain's CDR3 is CASSPRTGVGETQYF. CDR3 nucleotides: TGTGCCAGCTCACCACGGACAGGGGTGGGAGAGACCCAGTACTTC.

The chain combines TRBV5-1 with TRBJ1-4; 9 nucleotides match TRBD1. Germline V gene lookup returns CDR1 SGHRS and CDR2 YFSETQ. The V gene end was trimmed by 3 bases and the J gene end by 8 bases; junction bases not matched to a gene: 11. CDR3 length: 16 amino acids. The CDR3 sequence: CASSSSPGQGYEKLFF. The CDR3 DNA sequence: TGCGCCAGCAGCTCTTCCCCGGGACAGGGTTACGAAAAACTGTTTTTT.